This passage covers 4 T cell receptor beta chains from one sample sequenced in a study of shared T cell receptors in the human thymus. The data were produced by immunoSEQ multiplex PCR, yet TCRdb's version contains in-frame clones alone and is incomplete. The table records about 730,000 clones, 70% to 90% of them present only once. These same data were also listed under a study on human thymus T cells.

Sequencing was carried out using thymocytes. The receptors come from a girl under three years old with a congenital heart defect.

The CDR3 DNA is TGTGCCAGCAGCTTGGACAGGATAGTCAACACCGGGGAGCTGTTTTTT. It translates to CASSLDRIVNTGELFF. The chain has TRBV7-6 and TRBJ2-2; 7 bases are shared with TRBD1. The V and J ends lost 3 bases and 2 bases, in that order; junction bases with no gene match: 6. The germline V gene encodes CDR1 SGHVS and CDR2 FNYEAQ. This CDR3 is built from 16 residues.

V and J are TRBV28 and TRBJ1-1; D is perhaps TRBD1 (5 bases). This CDR3 is 15 amino acids long. V shed 3 bases and J shed 0 bases, with 11 bases lying between them. From germline, CDR1 is MDHEN and CDR2 SYDVKM. In DNA form, the CDR3 reads TGTGCCAGCAGTTTGTCGGGACTGATGAACACTGAAGCTTTCTTT. This encodes CASSLSGLMNTEAFF.

The chain combines TRBV5-1 with TRBJ2-7; D is ambiguous. The ends were cut back, 0 bases at V and 5 bases at J, with 6 bases in the middle. From germline, CDR1 is SGHRS and CDR2 YFSETQ. This CDR3 is built from 12 residues. Here the CDR3 DNA reads TGCGCCAGCAGCTTGGGCGTCCACGAGCAGTACTTC. Protein product: CASSLGVHEQYF.

The chain combines TRBV18 with TRBJ2-3; no reliable D call. Germline V gene sequence: CDR1 KGHSH, CDR2 LQKENI. V lost 1 base and J lost 1, with 18 bases in between. The CDR3 length is 18 residues. In DNA, the CDR3 is TGTGCCAGCTCACCACTGGTCAATACCTACCCGGGCACAGATACGCAGTATTTT. The encoded protein is CASSPLVNTYPGTDTQYF.